This T cell receptor (beta chain) was sequenced for a study of CD8 T cells in ankylosing spondylitis. Findings and limits, study-wide: Apparently characteristic of ankylosing spondylitis blood was a TCR beta motif (about 8 highly homologous variants). Past research had described some motif variants in reactive arthritis synovial fluid and blood. Disease-linked clones bore a CD8+ phenotype, appearing relatively rarely in peripheral blood. The authors reported significant enrichment of disease-linked clones in matched ankylosing spondylitis synovial fluid.

Quantitative barcoded 5'-RACE was used to prepare TCR beta libraries. TCRdb recomputed calls from the 5' RACE reads with MiXCR, one row per CDR3 protein. This repertoire shows 750,000 to 850,000 distinct CDR3 sequences, 12% found once; its top ten account for just over 0.5%. Trimming shortened V by 8 bases and J by 2 bases, and 9 bases separated the two germline ends. This CDR3 has 12 residues. Germline V lookup: CDR1 MNHEY, CDR2 SVGEGT. This clonotype occurred many times. Antigen unknown. The chain links TRBV6-2 or TRBV6-3 to TRBJ2-5; D could derive from TRBD1 or TRBD2 (5 bases each). This receptor was taken from a male donor with ankylosing spondylitis. Sequenced: blood, either unsorted or a sorted T cell fraction (not recorded which). CDR3: CASARGQETQYF. The CDR3 nucleotides read TGTGCCAGCGCGAGGGGACAAGAGACCCAGTACTTC.